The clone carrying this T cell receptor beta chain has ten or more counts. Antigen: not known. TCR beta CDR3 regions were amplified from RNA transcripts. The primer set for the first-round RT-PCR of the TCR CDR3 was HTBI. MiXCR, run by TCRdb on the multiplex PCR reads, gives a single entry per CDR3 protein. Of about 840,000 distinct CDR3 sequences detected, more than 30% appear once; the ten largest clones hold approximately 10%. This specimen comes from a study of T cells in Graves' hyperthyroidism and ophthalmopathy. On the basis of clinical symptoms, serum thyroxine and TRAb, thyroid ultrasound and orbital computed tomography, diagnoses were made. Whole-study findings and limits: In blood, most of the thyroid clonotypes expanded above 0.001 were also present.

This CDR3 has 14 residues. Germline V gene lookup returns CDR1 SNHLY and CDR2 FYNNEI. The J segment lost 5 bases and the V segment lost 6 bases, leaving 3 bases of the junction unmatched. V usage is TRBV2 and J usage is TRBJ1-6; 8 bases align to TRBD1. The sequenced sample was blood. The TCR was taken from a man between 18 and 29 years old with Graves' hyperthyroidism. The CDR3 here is CASRGQAHNSPLHF. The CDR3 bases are TGTGCCAGCAGGGGACAGGCTCATAATTCACCCCTCCACTTT. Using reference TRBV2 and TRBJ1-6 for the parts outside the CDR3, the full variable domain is EPEVTQTPSHQVTQMGQEVILRCVPISNHLYFYWYRQILGQKVEFLVSFYNNEISEKSEIFDDQFSVERPDGSNFTLKIRSTKLEDSAMYFCASRGQAHNSPLHFGNGTRLTVT.